This T cell receptor (beta chain) was recorded in a study of blood T cell repertoires in COVID-19. The protocol was immunoSEQ multiplex PCR, while the TCRdb copy is restricted to in-frame clones and leaves out a portion. The repertoire holds about 180,000 clones, with more than 75% as singletons. Two negative PCRs, clearance, or symptom resolution characterized the recovered Cohort 3 donors. Germline V lookup: CDR1 SGHRS, CDR2 YFSETQ. CDR3 length: 14 amino acids. J gave up 5 bases and V 3 bases, and 5 bases lay outside the gene matches. Sequences were obtained from PBMCs or T cells enriched from blood (not recorded which). This rearrangement joins TRBV5-1 to TRBJ2-5, with TRBD1 matching over 9 bases. The TCR was taken from a woman between 45 and 60 years old who had recovered from COVID-19. DNA of the CDR3: TGCGCCAGCAGCTCAGGACAGGGGTCGGAGACCCAGTACTTC. Translation gives CASSSGQGSETQYF. The full variable domain, with the rest looked up from reference TRBV5-1 and TRBJ2-5, is KAGVTQTPRYLIKTRGQQVTLSCSPISGHRSVSWYQQTPGQGLQFLFEYFSETQRNKGNFPGRFSGRQFSNSRSEMNVSTLELGDSALYLCASSSGQGSETQYFGPGTRLLVL.